This T cell receptor beta chain was recovered during a study of blood T cell repertoires in COVID-19. As for the study in general: Acute and convalescent COVID-19 specimens originated in the United States, Italy and Spain.

Participant ages covered about 18 to 95 years across approximately 25 US areas. Participant-given clinical history determined each cohort assignment. Trimming pared 6 bases from V and 9 bases from J, leaving 12 bases between. Germline V gives CDR1 DFQATT, CDR2 SNEGSKA (reference sequence). The CDR3 contains 11 residues. Original analysis: Researchers report that nucleated cell counts were estimated from reference gene primer amplification. The repertoire was sequenced with immunoSEQ multiplex PCR; TCRdb's copy has only in-frame clones and lacks some. D and trimming come from the DNA, and the V and J calls and clone size come from that table. The sample has over 350,000 clones; nearly 90% are singletons.

The receptor comes from a woman in her late teens or twenties with acute COVID-19. The sequencing input was PBMCs or T cells enriched from blood (not recorded which). This chain links TRBV20-1 with TRBJ2-1; D gene uncertain. The CDR3 DNA is TGCAGTGCGCCTGACTTGTCTGAGCAGTTCTTC. Amino acid sequence: CSAPDLSEQFF.